This paragraph reports one T cell receptor (beta chain). The data stem from a study of blood T cell repertoires in COVID-19. Original analysis: Counts of nucleated cells, estimated from reference gene primer amplification, were obtained. The repertoire was sequenced with immunoSEQ multiplex PCR; TCRdb's copy has only in-frame clones and lacks some. The D gene and trimming were derived from the DNA, and the V and J assignments and clone size from that table. This table has a few hundred thousand clones, roughly 90% appearing once. V gave up 1 base and J gave up 6 bases, with 19 bases separating them. Per the germline V gene, CDR1 is LGHDT and CDR2 is YNNKEL (reference sequence). The CDR3 totals 17 residues.

This sequence joins TRBV3-1 (or the pseudogene TRBV3-2) and TRBJ2-1; no firm D call. The material sequenced was peripheral blood. The TCR originated in a woman aged 40 to 50 who had recovered from COVID-19. The CDR3 loop is CASSQGGQGPISNEQFF. As DNA, the CDR3 is TGTGCCAGCAGCCAAGGAGGCCAAGGCCCAATCTCCAATGAGCAGTTCTTC.